Each of the 2 T cell receptor delta chains below was sequenced from the same sample in a study of γδ T cells in repeated Plasmodium falciparum infection. Bulk repertoires came from Vgamma9/Vdelta2+ or Vdelta2-negative gammadelta T cells flow-sorted from PBMC. TCRdb reapplied CATT to the multiplex PCR reads. There are 90,000 to 95,000 delta-chain clones in the sample; 0.8% to 1% occur only once, and roughly 9.5% lies in the top ten. Sequencing was done on a sample of gamma-delta T cells from blood. These receptor sequences come from a pool of human donors (malaria-infected and uninfected, not separated).

The sample holds many counts of this clone. TCRdb's protein sequence differs at residue 11 from the translated DNA; the protein presented here follows the DNA. The chain is built from TRDV1 and TRDJ1; 8 nucleotides line up with TRDD3. The CDR3 has 15 amino acids. The germline gives CDR1 TSWWSYY, CDR2 QGS. DNA of the CDR3: TGTGCTCTTGGGGAGCATCTGGGGGACACCGTTAAACTCATCTTT. It codes for CALGEHLGDTVKLIF.

Regarding this clone: This DNA's translation and the protein TCRdb lists, from a much larger clone, do not match at residue 14, likely due to a read error; the protein shown is translated from the DNA. V gene TRDV1 combines with J gene TRDJ1, with TRDD3 matching 7 bases. No J segment appears in TCRdb, so it was assigned here by matching the sequence to germline. The CDR3 length is 22 residues. Per germline, CDR1 TSWWSYY and CDR2 QGS. Losses at the gene ends were 4 bases for V and 2 bases for J; bases not matched to a gene: 28. The CDR3 sequence: CALGGDRIPCTGDRGRTDKLIF. The CDR3 DNA reads as TGTGCTCTTGGGGGTGACCGCATACCCTGTACTGGGGATAGGGGGCGTACCGATAAACTCATCTTT.